This TCR beta chain emerged from a study of shared clonotypes between healthy human individuals. In replicate PCRs of sorted subsets, roughly 200 ng DNA, approximately 30,000 T cell genomes, was used. In the original processing: Junction-only immunoSEQ sequences carried no quality scores, so filtering differed. Repertoires were generated with immunoSEQ multiplex PCR, while TCRdb's copy carries only in-frame clones and drops some. V, J and clone size are those of that table, while D and trimming were read from the DNA. The table shows 2.3 million or so clones, with just over 90% occurring only once. This CDR3 is built from 13 residues. In germline, CDR1 is SGHRS, CDR2 YFSETQ. Trimming took 4 bases from V and 6 from J, leaving 13 bases between them.

This sequence originates from a man between 18 and 29 years old in good health. Some clones in this sample may be carry-over from other donors' samples. The chain is built from TRBV5-1 and TRBJ1-1; D is ambiguous. The sample comprised naive CD4+ T cells from PBMCs. Subset noted: CD45RA+ positively selected. CDR3 bases: TGCGCCAGCAGCACCCGGGAGATGGCTGAAGCTTTCTTT. This gives the protein CASSTREMAEAFF.